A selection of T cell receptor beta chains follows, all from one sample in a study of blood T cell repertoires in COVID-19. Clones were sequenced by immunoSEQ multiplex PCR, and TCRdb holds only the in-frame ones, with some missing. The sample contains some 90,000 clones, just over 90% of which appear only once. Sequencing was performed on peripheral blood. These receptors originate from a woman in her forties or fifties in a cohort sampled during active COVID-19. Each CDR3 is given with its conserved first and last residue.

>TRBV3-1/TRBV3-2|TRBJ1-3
CASSQVVGFSGFSGNTIYF
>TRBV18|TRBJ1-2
CASSRGTADRGYTF
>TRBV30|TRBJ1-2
CAWSGDRGLHGYTF
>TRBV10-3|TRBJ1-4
CAIGPREGEKLFF
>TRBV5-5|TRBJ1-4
CASSLNSGSTNEKLFF
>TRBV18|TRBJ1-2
CASSPGRDYGYTF
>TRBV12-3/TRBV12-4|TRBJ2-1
CASTAGGYNEQFF
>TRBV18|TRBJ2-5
CASSSSPTGMIETQYF
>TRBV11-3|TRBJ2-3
CASSLGGSDTQYF
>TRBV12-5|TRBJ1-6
CASGFATERVANSPLHF
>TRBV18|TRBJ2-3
CASSRVDLGQDTQYF
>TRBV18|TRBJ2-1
CASSPVPSTNNEQFF
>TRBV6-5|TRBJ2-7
CASSHGTDGYEQYF
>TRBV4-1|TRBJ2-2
CASSQVPGDNTGELFF
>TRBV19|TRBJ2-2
CASSIVGGGLTGELFF
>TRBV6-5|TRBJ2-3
CATRREGAYTDTQYF
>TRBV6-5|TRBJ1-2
CASSYQAANYGYTF
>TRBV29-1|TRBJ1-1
CSVRGQSNTEAFF
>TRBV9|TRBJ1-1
CASSVEGQGEAFF
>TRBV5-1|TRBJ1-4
CASSETGFVEKLFF
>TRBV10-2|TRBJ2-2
CASSVQGAAAGELFF
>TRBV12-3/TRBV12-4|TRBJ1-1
CASRRPGQEAFF
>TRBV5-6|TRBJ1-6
CASSLVVVRSPLHF
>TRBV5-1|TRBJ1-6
CASRSTEDNSPLHF
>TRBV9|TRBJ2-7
CASSSGQGSSYEQYF
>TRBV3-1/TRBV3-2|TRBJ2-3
CASSQGVAGGFTDTQYF
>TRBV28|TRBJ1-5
CASSPTGKTSNQPQHF
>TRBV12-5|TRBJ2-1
CASGRLIDSYNEQFF
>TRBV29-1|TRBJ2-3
CSVGGDTQYF
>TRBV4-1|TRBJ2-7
CASSRHRGDRLYEQYF
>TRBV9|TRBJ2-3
CASSVSGRADSVDTQYF
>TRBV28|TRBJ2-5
CASSLAPGTTETQYF
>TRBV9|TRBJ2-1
CASSVGLNNEQFF
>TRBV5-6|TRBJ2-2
CASSPGQGREGGELFF
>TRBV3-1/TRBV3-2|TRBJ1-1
CASSQATGTGAAFF
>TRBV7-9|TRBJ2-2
CASSSREITGELFF
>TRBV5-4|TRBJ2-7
CASSLGTGPLYEQYF
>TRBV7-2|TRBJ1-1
CASSLELTPTEAFF
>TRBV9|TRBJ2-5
CASSQRPGEKDQETQYF
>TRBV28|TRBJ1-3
CASSLPGNTIYF
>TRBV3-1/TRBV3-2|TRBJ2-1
CASSLKLVAEQFF
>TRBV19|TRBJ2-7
CATSHSGYEQYF
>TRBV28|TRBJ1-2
CASSPTRYGYTF
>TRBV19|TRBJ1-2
CATSLGGNYGYTF
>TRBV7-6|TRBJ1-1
CASSLGGGRGTEAFF
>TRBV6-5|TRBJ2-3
CASSRGQGLYAQYF
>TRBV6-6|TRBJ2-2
CASSPPSLPSPRNTGELFF
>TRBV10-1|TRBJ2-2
CASSEGGGNTGELFF
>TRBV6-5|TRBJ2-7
CASSLYRGLYEQYF
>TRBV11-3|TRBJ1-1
CASSLEGARKNTEAFF
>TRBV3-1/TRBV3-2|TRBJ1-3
CASNYRGSGNTIYF
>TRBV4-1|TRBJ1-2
CASSQGPPGELGGYTF
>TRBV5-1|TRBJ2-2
CASRGVIADTGELFF
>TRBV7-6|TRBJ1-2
CASSFTDMDSSGYTF
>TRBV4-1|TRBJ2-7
CASSHPGVYEQYF
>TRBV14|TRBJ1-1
CASSQAAQGKAFF
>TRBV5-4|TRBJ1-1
CASSLDNLGGAFF